The 24 T cell receptor beta chains below were found in one sample sequenced in a study of shared clonotypes between healthy human individuals (TCRdb year 2020). For the CD8 naive samples, CD45RO-negative cells were positively selected for CCR7, yielding a CD45RA+CCR7+ population from which TemRA cells were excluded. Library preparation was by the immunoSEQ multiplex PCR assay. As stored in TCRdb, this immuneACCESS dataset retains in-frame rearrangements with V and J assigned. A fraction of the clones does not appear; measured against another copy, unresolved V genes explain less than half of the discrepancy, and the remainder lacks a known reason. The sample has fewer than 800,000 clones on record, about 92% of them singletons. 24% of the sample belongs to the ten largest clones. Sequencing input: naive CD8+ T cells sorted from blood. According to the study, the label for this sample's cell subset or site signals: CD45RA+CCR7+. The receptors come from a man aged 25 to 40 in good health.

In DNA, the CDR3 is TGTGCCAGCAGCCCCGGGATGCGAGAGACCCAGTACTTC. It codes for CASSPGMRETQYF. The chain employs TRBV7-2 and TRBJ2-5, with a tentative D call TRBD2 (5 bases). Deletions cut 5 bases from V and 4 bases from J, with 11 bases between. The CDR3 has 13 residues. Germline CDR1 reads SGHTA; CDR2 reads FQGNSA.

This chain connects TRBV7-2 to TRBJ1-1; D ambiguous. V was clipped by 5 bases and J by 0 bases, with 7 bases between them. The CDR3 sequence is 13 residues long. Germline values: CDR1 SGHTA, CDR2 FQGNSA. CDR3 coding DNA: TGTGCCAGCAGCACCCCGATGAACACTGAAGCTTTCTTT. This translates into CASSTPMNTEAFF.

The CDR3 sequence: CASSGQGAGNQPQHF. The CDR3 DNA reads TGTGCCAGCAGCGGACAGGGTGCGGGGAATCAGCCCCAGCATTTT. V usage is TRBV2 and J usage is TRBJ1-5, with 8 bases that match TRBD1. This CDR3 region has 15 residues. The V gene end was trimmed by 6 bases and the J gene end by 4 bases; junction bases not matched to a gene: 8. Germline CDR1 and CDR2: SNHLY and FYNNEI. The full variable domain, rest sourced from reference TRBV2 and TRBJ1-5, is EPEVTQTPSHQVTQMGQEVILRCVPISNHLYFYWYRQILGQKVEFLVSFYNNEISEKSEIFDDQFSVERPDGSNFTLKIRSTKLEDSAMYFCASSGQGAGNQPQHFGDGTRLSIL.

V and J are TRBV10-1 and TRBJ2-3; no definite D call. Germline V gene lookup returns CDR1 WNHNN and CDR2 SYGVQD (reference sequence). With 4 bases removed from V and 6 bases from J, the gap between germline ends came to 11 bases. The CDR3 runs to 13 residues. CDR3 sequence reads: CASSGSQEDTQYF. CDR3 in DNA: TGCGCCAGCAGTGGAAGCCAGGAGGATACGCAGTATTTT.

This chain uses TRBV19 with TRBJ2-3; the match to TRBD2 covers 11 bases. J was trimmed by 4 bases and V by 10 bases; bases with no gene match: 10. The CDR3 loop spans 15 amino acids. Germline CDR1 reads LNHDA; CDR2 reads SQIVND (reference sequence). The CDR3 loop reads CATSVAGGPPDTQYF. CDR3 nucleotide sequence: TGTGCCACCTCCGTAGCGGGAGGGCCGCCAGATACGCAGTATTTT.

The V call is TRBV6-1, the J call TRBJ2-7, with 9 bases lining up with TRBD1. This CDR3 spans 15 amino acids. V gave up 3 bases and J gave up 2 bases; unmatched junction bases: 5. CDR1 and CDR2 (germline): MNHNS, SASEGT. The CDR3 region has the DNA TGTGCCAGCAGTGAGCGACAGGGGGTTCCCTACGAGCAGTACTTC. This codes for CASSERQGVPYEQYF.

This chain links TRBV11-2 with TRBJ2-7, with unresolved D. Trimming removed 0 bases at V and 5 bases at J, with 11 bases between. The germline CDR1 and CDR2 sequences are SGHAT and FQNNGV. CDR3 length: 14 residues. CDR3 residues: CASSLDPAPNEQYF. The CDR3 nucleotides are TGTGCCAGCAGCTTAGATCCGGCCCCGAACGAGCAGTACTTC.

This chain uses TRBV27 with TRBJ2-4; 8 positions agree with TRBD1. The CDR3 spans 14 residues. CDR1 is MNHEY and CDR2 is SMNVEV in the germline V gene (reference sequence). J gave up 7 bases and V 5 bases, and 7 bases lay outside the gene matches. This chain's CDR3 is CASSLTGAQNIQYF. CDR3 sequence (DNA): TGTGCCAGCAGTCTGACAGGGGCCCAGAACATTCAGTACTTC.

This clone was found a few times. The chain couples TRBV6-1 to TRBJ2-7; D not resolved. The CDR3 totals 12 residues. Germline CDR1 and CDR2: MNHNS and SASEGT. Trimming shortened V by 2 bases and J by 4 bases, and 6 bases separated the two germline ends. The DNA of the CDR3 is TGTGCCAGCAGTGAAATCGGATACGAGCAGTACTTC. It translates to CASSEIGYEQYF.

The V call is TRBV5-6, the J call TRBJ1-1, with a possible D match to TRBD1 (5 bases). V gave up 4 bases and J gave up 5 bases, with 18 bases separating them. The CDR3 runs 15 residues. From germline, CDR1 is SGHDT and CDR2 YYEEEE. DNA for the CDR3: TGTGCCAGCAGCCCCCCCCGGGACTTGAGGACTGAAGCTTTCTTT. Translating it yields CASSPPRDLRTEAFF.

This sequence joins TRBV16 and TRBJ2-7, with D possibly matching TRBD2 (5 bases). The CDR3 is made up of 13 amino acids. Germline-derived CDR1 and CDR2 are KGHSY and FQNENV. The V gene lost 8 bases and the J gene lost 6 bases, with 17 bases spanning the gap. CDR3 nucleotides: TGTGCCAGCCTCGGGGAGACACCGGGCGAGCAGTACTTC. Amino acids: CASLGETPGEQYF.

This chain uses TRBV5-5 with TRBJ2-7, with unresolved D. The CDR3 length is 13 residues. Germline-derived CDR1 and CDR2 are SGHKS and YYEKEE (reference sequence). Trimming removed 0 bases at V and 6 bases at J, with 10 bases between. The CDR3 is CASSLASASEQYF. The CDR3 DNA is TGTGCCAGCAGCTTGGCCTCTGCGTCCGAGCAGTACTTC.

The chain has TRBV4-3 and TRBJ1-5; no clear D. The length of the CDR3 is 15 residues. V shed 0 bases and J shed 1 base, with 7 bases lying between them. From germline, CDR1 is LGHNA and CDR2 YSLEER. The CDR3 loop is CASSQEWGSNQPQHF. CDR3 bases: TGCGCCAGCAGCCAAGAGTGGGGAAGCAATCAGCCCCAGCATTTT.

For this clone: Other DNA sequences in the sample encode the same CDR3. The CDR3 loop is CASSITSYNEQFF. CDR3 in DNA: TGTGCCAGTAGTATTACCAGCTACAATGAGCAGTTCTTC. The chain is built from TRBV19 and TRBJ2-1; D remains unclear. In germline, CDR1 is LNHDA, CDR2 SQIVND (reference sequence). The CDR3 spans 13 residues. The ends were cut back, 3 bases at V and 3 bases at J, with 6 bases in the middle.

The J gene is TRBJ2-3, the V gene TRBV4-2; the D is unclear. This CDR3 spans 13 amino acids. Deletions cut 5 bases from V and 11 bases from J, with 17 bases between. The germline V gene encodes CDR1 LGHNA and CDR2 YNFKEQ. This CDR3 is CASSFELVLEQYF. The CDR3 DNA reads TGTGCCAGCAGCTTCGAGCTAGTGTTGGAGCAGTATTTT.

This chain connects TRBV4-1 to TRBJ2-1; the match to TRBD2 covers 13 bases. This CDR3 region has 17 residues. Germline V lookup: CDR1 MGHRA, CDR2 YSYEKL. The ends lost 5 bases at V and 4 bases at J; junction bases unmatched: 8. CDR3 in amino acids: CASSFRLAGGGYNEQFF. The CDR3 bases are TGCGCCAGCAGCTTTCGACTAGCGGGAGGAGGTTACAATGAGCAGTTCTTC.

The V and J genes are TRBV7-2 and TRBJ1-5; perhaps TRBD1 as D (6 bases). The CDR3 contains 15 residues. The V end was cut by 5 bases, the J end by 2 bases, with 13 bases between. Germline CDR1 reads SGHTA; CDR2 reads FQGNSA. CDR3 sequence: CASSLSGGRNQPQHF. In DNA form, the CDR3 reads TGTGCCAGCAGCCTCTCGGGGGGGCGCAATCAGCCCCAGCATTTT.

This chain joins TRBV29-1 and TRBJ2-7; a possible D gene is TRBD2 (5 bases). The V gene's germline CDR1 is SQVTM and CDR2 ANQGSEA. This CDR3 is 12 amino acids long. V gave up 7 bases and J gave up 1 base, with 11 bases separating them. This chain's CDR3 is CSASLGSYEQYF. The CDR3 DNA sequence: TGCAGCGCCTCACTAGGTTCCTACGAGCAGTACTTC.

This chain uses TRBV10-3 with TRBJ2-3, with 8 bases matching TRBD2. V trimming: 11 bases; J trimming: 1 base; junction bases outside the gene matches: 11. Germline CDR1 and CDR2: ENHRY and SYGVKD. This CDR3 comprises 15 residues. The CDR3 here is CASNGGSGGTDTQYF. The CDR3 DNA is TGTGCCTCGAACGGGGGTAGCGGGGGCACAGATACGCAGTATTTT.

This sequence joins TRBV11-2 and TRBJ2-5; D possibly matches TRBD1 or TRBD2 (5 bases each). Germline V CDR1 and CDR2: SGHAT, FQNNGV. The CDR3 extends over 12 amino acids. V shed 5 bases and J shed 5 bases, with 9 bases lying between them. CDR3: CASSRGGETQYF. CDR3 bases: TGTGCCAGCAGCCGGGGCGGGGAGACCCAGTACTTC. Full variable domain (remainder filled in from reference TRBV11-2 and TRBJ2-5): EAGVAQSPRYKIIEKRQSVAFWCNPISGHATLYWYQQILGQGPKLLIQFQNNGVVDDSQLPKDRFSAERLKGVDSTLKIQPAKLEDSAVYLCASSRGGETQYFGPGTRLLVL.

The CDR3 nucleotides read TGTGCCAGCAGCCCTAAGTTGGCGGGACTAATCAACACCGGGGAGCTGTTTTTT. Translation gives CASSPKLAGLINTGELFF. The chain joins TRBV13 to TRBJ2-2; 7 nucleotides agree with TRBD2. The J segment lost 2 bases and the V segment lost 5 bases, leaving 14 bases of the junction unmatched. CDR1 is PRHDT, CDR2 FYEKMQ, per germline (reference sequence). The CDR3 is 18 amino acids.

This clone appeared once. V gene TRBV11-3 combines with J gene TRBJ1-5; no firm D call. The germline V and J ends were trimmed by 3 bases and 7 bases, with 13 bases remaining between them. CDR1 and CDR2 from the germline V gene are SGHNT and YENEEA. The CDR3 has 14 amino acids. The CDR3 DNA follows: TGTGCCAGCAGCTTCTGGAGGGAGCGGCAGCCCCAGCATTTT. Protein sequence: CASSFWRERQPQHF.

The CDR3 sequence is CASSPGQGNTEAFF. DNA of the CDR3: TGTGCCAGCAGCCCGGGACAGGGGAACACTGAAGCTTTCTTT. The V gene is TRBV6-6, the J gene TRBJ1-1; 9 bases agree with TRBD1. The CDR3 consists of 14 residues. The ends lost 6 bases at V and 1 base at J; junction bases unmatched: 3. Germline values: CDR1 MNHNY, CDR2 SVGAGI (reference sequence).

This rearrangement joins TRBV14 to TRBJ2-1; D ambiguous. The CDR3 loop spans 12 amino acids. Trimming left V 5 bases short and J 12 bases short, with 14 bases between. Per germline, CDR1 SGHDN and CDR2 FVKESK. As DNA, the CDR3 is TGTGCCAGCAGCGATCTGGACCAGTCGCAGTTCTTC. Translated, it gives CASSDLDQSQFF. The full variable domain, with the rest looked up from reference TRBV14 and TRBJ2-1, is EAGVTQFPSHSVIEKGQTVTLRCDPISGHDNLYWYRRVMGKEIKFLLHFVKESKQDESGMPNNRFLAERTGGTYSTLKVQPAELEDSGVYFCASSDLDQSQFFGPGTRLTVL.